This T cell receptor beta chain appears in the sequencing data of a study of T-cell reconstitution after alpha-beta-depleted transplantation in children. Only a few counts were recorded for this clonotype. Preparation of the TCRbeta library used unique molecular identifiers. TCRdb re-called the PCR reads through MiXCR, storing one row per CDR3 protein. This sample carries 450,000 to 600,000 distinct CDR3 sequences, 10% to 15% of them seen once, and the ten largest clones take around 2%. The sequence came from a male patient younger than 18 who had a stem cell transplant for acute myeloid leukemia, so the T cells may come from the graft donor. Specimen: PBMCs, mostly from graft donor cells, collected 360 days after TCRalphabeta/CD19-depleted stem cell transplant.

In DNA, the CDR3 is TGCAGTGCTAGTAGCGGGAGGGCTGGGGCCAACGTCCTGACTTTC. This translates into CSASSGRAGANVLTF. V and J are TRBV20-1 and TRBJ2-6; 11 bases fit TRBD2. This CDR3 region has 15 residues. CDR1 is DFQATT and CDR2 is SNEGSKA in the germline V gene (reference sequence). V shed 3 bases, J shed 2 bases, and the junction held 0 bases outside the gene matches.